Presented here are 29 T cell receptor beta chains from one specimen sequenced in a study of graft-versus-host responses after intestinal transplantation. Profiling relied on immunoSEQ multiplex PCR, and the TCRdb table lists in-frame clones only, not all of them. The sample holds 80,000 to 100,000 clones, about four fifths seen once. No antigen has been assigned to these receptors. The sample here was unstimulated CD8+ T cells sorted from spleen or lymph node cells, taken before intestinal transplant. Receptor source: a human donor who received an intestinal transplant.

CDR3 DNA sequence: TGTGCCAGCAGCTTGACAGGGGACGAGCAGTACTTC. Amino acid sequence: CASSLTGDEQYF. This chain connects TRBV5-4 to TRBJ2-7, with 7 bases fitting TRBD1. Germline loops: CDR1 SGHNT, CDR2 YYREEE (reference sequence). The V gene end was trimmed by 1 base and the J gene end by 5 bases; junction bases not matched to a gene: 0. The CDR3 is 12 amino acids.

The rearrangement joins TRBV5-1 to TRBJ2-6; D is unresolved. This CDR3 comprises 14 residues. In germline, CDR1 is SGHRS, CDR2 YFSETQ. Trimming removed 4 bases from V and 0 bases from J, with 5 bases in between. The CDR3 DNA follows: TGCGCCAGCAGCGGGCTCTCTGGGGCCAACGTCCTGACTTTC. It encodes CASSGLSGANVLTF.

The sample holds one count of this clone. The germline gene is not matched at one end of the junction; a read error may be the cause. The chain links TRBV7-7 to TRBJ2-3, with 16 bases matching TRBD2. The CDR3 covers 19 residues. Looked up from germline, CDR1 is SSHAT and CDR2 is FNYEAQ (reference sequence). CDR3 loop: CASSPLRGTSGRAGDTQYF. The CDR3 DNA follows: TGTGCTAGCAGCCCCTTGCGGGGGACTAGCGGGAGGGCCGGAGATACGCAGTATTTT.

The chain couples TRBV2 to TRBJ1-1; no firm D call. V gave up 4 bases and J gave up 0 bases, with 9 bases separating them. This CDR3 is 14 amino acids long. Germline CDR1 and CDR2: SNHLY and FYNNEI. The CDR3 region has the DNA TGTGCCAGCAGTGGCGGACGGGTGAACACTGAAGCTTTCTTT. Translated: CASSGGRVNTEAFF.

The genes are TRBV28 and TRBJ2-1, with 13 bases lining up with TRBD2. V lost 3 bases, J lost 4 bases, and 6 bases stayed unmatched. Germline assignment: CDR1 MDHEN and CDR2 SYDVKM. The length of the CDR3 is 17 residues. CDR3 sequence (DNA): TGTGCCAGCAGTTTCGGACTAGCGGGAGTTTCATACAATGAGCAGTTCTTC. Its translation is CASSFGLAGVSYNEQFF.

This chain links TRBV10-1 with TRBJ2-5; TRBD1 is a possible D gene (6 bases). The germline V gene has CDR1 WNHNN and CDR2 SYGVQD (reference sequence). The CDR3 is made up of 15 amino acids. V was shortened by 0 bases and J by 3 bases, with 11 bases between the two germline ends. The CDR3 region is CASSESRDTKETQYF. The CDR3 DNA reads TGCGCCAGCAGTGAGTCCAGGGACACTAAAGAGACCCAGTACTTC.

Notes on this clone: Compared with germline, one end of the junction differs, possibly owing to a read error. This CDR3 reads CAWSWDSPISRANVLTF. The CDR3 region has the DNA TGTGCCTGGAGTTGGGACAGTCCTATCTCTAGGGCCAACGTCCTGACTTTC. This chain uses TRBV30 with TRBJ2-6, with 7 bases lining up with TRBD1. The CDR3 spans 17 residues. Germline loops: CDR1 GTSNPN, CDR2 SVGIG (reference sequence).

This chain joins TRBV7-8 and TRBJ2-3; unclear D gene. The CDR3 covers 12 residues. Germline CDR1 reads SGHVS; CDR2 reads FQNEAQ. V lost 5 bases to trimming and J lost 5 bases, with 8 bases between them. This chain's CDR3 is CASSPSLDTQYF. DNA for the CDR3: TGTGCCAGCAGCCCGTCATTAGATACGCAGTATTTT.

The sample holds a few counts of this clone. CDR3 amino acids: CASIGGAYNEQFF. Here the CDR3 DNA reads TGTGCCAGCATTGGGGGGGCCTACAATGAGCAGTTCTTC. The chain employs TRBV6-1 and TRBJ2-1; 7 bases are shared with TRBD2. J gave up 2 bases and V 7 bases, and 2 bases lay outside the gene matches. The CDR3 contains 13 residues. CDR1 and CDR2 from the germline V gene are MNHNS and SASEGT.

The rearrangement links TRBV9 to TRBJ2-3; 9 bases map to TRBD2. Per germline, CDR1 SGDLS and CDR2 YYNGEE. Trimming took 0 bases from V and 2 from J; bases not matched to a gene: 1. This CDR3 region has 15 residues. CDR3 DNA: TGTGCCAGCAGCGTAGGACTAGCGGCCACAGATACGCAGTATTTT. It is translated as CASSVGLAATDTQYF. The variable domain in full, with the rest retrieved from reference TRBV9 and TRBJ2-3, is DSGVTQTPKHLITATGQRVTLRCSPRSGDLSVYWYQQSLDQGLQFLIQYYNGEERAKGNILERFSAQQFPDLHSELNLSSLELGDSALYFCASSVGLAATDTQYFGPGTRLTVL.

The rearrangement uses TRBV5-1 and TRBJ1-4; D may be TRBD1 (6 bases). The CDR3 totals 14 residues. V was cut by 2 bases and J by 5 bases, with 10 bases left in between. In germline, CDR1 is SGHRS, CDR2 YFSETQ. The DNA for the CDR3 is TGCGCCAGCAGCTTTGGACAGCCAAATGAAAAACTGTTTTTT. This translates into CASSFGQPNEKLFF.

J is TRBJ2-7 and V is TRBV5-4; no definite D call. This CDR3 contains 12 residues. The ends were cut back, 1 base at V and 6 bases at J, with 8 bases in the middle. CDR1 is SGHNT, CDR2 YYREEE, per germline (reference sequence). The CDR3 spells CASSLKTGEQYF. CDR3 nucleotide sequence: TGTGCCAGCAGCTTGAAAACGGGCGAGCAGTACTTC.

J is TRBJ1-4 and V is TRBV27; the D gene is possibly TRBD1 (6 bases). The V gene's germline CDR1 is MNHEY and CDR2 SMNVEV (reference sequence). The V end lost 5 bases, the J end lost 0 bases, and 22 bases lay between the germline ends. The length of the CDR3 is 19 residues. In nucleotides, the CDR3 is TGTGCCAGCAGTCCGTCCGGGGCAGGGGCCGGGGCAACTAATGAAAAACTGTTTTTT. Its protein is CASSPSGAGAGATNEKLFF.

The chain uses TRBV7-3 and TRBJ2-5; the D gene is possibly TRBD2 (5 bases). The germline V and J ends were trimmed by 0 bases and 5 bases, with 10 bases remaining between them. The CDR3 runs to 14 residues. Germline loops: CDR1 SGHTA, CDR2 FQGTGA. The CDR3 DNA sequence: TGTGCCAGCAGCTTAACGCGGGCCTGGGAGACCCAGTACTTC. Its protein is CASSLTRAWETQYF.

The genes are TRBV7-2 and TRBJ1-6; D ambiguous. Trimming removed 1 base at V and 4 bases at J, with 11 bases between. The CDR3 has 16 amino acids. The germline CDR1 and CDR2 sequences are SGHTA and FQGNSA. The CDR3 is CASSLVARRYNSPLHF. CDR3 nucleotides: TGTGCCAGCAGCTTAGTAGCCAGGAGATATAATTCACCCCTCCACTTT.

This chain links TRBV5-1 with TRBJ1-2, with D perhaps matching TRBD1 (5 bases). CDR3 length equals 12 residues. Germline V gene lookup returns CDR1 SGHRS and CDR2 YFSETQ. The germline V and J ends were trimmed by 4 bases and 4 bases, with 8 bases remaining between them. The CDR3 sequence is CASSPGGYGYTF. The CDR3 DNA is TGCGCCAGCAGCCCCGGGGGCTATGGCTACACCTTC.

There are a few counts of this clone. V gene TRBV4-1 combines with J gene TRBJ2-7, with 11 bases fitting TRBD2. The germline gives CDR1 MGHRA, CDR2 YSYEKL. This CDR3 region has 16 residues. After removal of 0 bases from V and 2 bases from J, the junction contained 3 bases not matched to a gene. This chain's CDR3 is CASSQETGLAAYEQYF. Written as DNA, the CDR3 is TGCGCCAGCAGCCAAGAAACGGGACTAGCGGCCTACGAGCAGTACTTC.

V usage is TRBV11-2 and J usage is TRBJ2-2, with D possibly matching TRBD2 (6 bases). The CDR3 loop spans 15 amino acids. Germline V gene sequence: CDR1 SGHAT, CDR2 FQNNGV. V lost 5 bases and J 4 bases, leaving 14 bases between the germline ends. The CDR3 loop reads CASSRRAGFTGELFF. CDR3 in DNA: TGTGCCAGCAGCCGACGGGCGGGATTCACCGGGGAGCTGTTTTTT.

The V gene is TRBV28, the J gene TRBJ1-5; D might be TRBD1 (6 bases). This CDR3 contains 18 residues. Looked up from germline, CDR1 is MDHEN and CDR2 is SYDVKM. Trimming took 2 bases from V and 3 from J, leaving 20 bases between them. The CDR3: CASSLGVTGQWDNQPQHF. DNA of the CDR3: TGTGCCAGCAGTTTAGGGGTTACAGGGCAGTGGGACAATCAGCCCCAGCATTTT.

In nucleotides, the CDR3 is TGTGCCAGCAGCTTAGTGTGCAGCTTGCCAGGTGCTAATGAAAAACTGTTTTTT. This gives the protein CASSLVCSLPGANEKLFF. The J gene is TRBJ1-4, the V gene TRBV11-1, with no clear D. The V end lost 1 base, the J end lost 3 bases, and 18 bases lay between the germline ends. CDR3 length: 18 amino acids. The germline gives CDR1 SGHAT, CDR2 FQDESV (reference sequence). Full variable domain (remainder filled in from reference TRBV11-1 and TRBJ1-4): EAEVAQSPRYKITEKSQAVAFWCDPISGHATLYWYRQILGQGPELLVQFQDESVVDDSQLPKDRFSAERLKGVDSTLKIQPAELGDSAMYLCASSLVCSLPGANEKLFFGSGTQLSVL.

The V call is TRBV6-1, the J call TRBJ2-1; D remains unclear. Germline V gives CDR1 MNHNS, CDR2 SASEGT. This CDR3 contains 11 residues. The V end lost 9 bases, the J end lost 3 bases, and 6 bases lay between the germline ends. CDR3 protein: CARGDYNEQFF. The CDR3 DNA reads TGTGCCAGGGGTGACTACAATGAGCAGTTCTTC.

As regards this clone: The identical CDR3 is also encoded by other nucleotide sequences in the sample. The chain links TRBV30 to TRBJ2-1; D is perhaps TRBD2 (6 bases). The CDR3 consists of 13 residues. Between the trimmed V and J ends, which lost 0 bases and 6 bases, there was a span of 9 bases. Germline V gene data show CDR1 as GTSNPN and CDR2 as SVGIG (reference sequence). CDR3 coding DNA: TGTGCCTGGAGTGTACTCGGGGGCAATGAGCAGTTCTTC. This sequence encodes CAWSVLGGNEQFF.

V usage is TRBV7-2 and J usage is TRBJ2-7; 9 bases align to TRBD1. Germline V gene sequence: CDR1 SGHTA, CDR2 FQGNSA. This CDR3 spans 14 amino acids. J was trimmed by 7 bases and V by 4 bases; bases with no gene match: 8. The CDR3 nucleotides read TGTGCCAGCAGCTGCTCCGGGACAGGGTGTGAGCAGTACTTC. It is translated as CASSCSGTGCEQYF.

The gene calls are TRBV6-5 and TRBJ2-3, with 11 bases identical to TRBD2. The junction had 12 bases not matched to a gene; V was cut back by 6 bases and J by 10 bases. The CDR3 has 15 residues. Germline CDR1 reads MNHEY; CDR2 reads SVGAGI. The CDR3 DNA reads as TGTGCCAGCAGGGATTTAGCGGGGGGGCTGACGCCGCAGTATTTT. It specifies CASRDLAGGLTPQYF.

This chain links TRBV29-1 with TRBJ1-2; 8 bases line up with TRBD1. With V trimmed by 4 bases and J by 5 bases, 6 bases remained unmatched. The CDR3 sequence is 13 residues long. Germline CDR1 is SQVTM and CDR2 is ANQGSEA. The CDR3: CSVAGTGGYGYTF. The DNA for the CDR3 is TGCAGCGTTGCCGGGACAGGAGGATATGGCTACACCTTC.

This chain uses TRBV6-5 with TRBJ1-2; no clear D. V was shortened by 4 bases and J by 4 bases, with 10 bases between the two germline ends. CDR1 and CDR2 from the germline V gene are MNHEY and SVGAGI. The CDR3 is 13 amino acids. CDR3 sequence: CASSWEGAYGYTF. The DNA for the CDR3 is TGTGCCAGCAGTTGGGAGGGAGCCTATGGCTACACCTTC.

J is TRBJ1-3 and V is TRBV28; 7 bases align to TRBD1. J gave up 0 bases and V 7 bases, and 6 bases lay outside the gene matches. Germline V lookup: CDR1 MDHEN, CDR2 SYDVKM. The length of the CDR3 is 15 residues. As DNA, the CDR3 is TGTGCCAGCACCAAGGACAGGAGCTCTGGAAACACCATATATTTT. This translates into CASTKDRSSGNTIYF.

CDR3 region: CASSPLLTGSSQNTGELFF. CDR3 bases: TGTGCCAGCAGCCCCCTACTCACCGGGTCCTCACAGAACACCGGGGAGCTGTTTTTT. The chain is built from TRBV4-2 and TRBJ2-2; unclear D gene. Germline V gives CDR1 LGHNA, CDR2 YNFKEQ. This CDR3 has 19 residues. V dropped 4 bases and J dropped 1 base, with 22 bases sitting between them.

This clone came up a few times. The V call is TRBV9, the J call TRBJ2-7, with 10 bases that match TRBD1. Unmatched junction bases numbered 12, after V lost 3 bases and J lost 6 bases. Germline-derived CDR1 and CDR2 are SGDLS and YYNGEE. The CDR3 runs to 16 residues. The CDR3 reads CASSARSGTGVSEQYF. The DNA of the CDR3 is TGTGCCAGCAGCGCCCGATCCGGGACAGGGGTATCCGAGCAGTACTTC.